The clone carrying this T cell receptor beta chain was seen at least ten times. Its antigen is unidentified. The CDR3 extends 3 residues past the end of the read, so its final part is completed from the germline J gene. This record belongs to a study of T cell clonality in common variable immunodeficiency. Findings and caveats of the study: Compared with healthy controls, CVID subjects showed increased TCRbeta clonality, mostly in about a third. In common variable immunodeficiency, TCR beta chains reportedly carried fewer deletions and N-nucleotide insertions. Authors noted CVID clonality's cause needs subpopulation repertoire sequencing.

Patients and controls were mostly of Caucasian heritage. Assay: immunoSEQ multiplex PCR; the TCRdb copy retains only in-frame clones and omits some. The sample counts about 52,000 clones, none seen once; the ten largest own 5.4%. Germline V lookup: CDR1 SGHDT, CDR2 YYEEEE. This CDR3 is 15 amino acids long. V gave up 1 base and J gave up 0 bases, with 7 bases separating them. The chain employs TRBV5-6 and TRBJ1-4; unclear D gene. The sequencing sample was made of peripheral blood mononuclear cells. This TCR was recovered from a person aged 18 to 70 in good health. CDR3 loop: CASSLFGSTNEKLFF. CDR3 bases read: TGTGCCAGCAGCTTGTTCGGGTCAACTAATGAAAAA.